This T cell receptor beta chain is from a study of T cell repertoires in cytomegalovirus infection. With regard to this clonotype: Its antigen is currently unknown.

This CDR3 comprises 13 residues. Trimming removed 3 bases from V and 5 bases from J, with 10 bases in between. Germline CDR1 MNHEY, CDR2 SVGAGI. One entry per CDR3 protein results from TCRdb running MiXCR on the reads. Of approximately 600,000 distinct CDR3 sequences in the sample, around two fifths were seen once. The V and J genes are TRBV6-5 and TRBJ2-5; D is undetermined. Sequenced here: cultured PBMCs, sampled from culture after CMV antigen stimulation. This receptor was obtained from a human donor in good health (CMV status not recorded). Some clones in this sample may be carry-over from other donors' samples. The CDR3 DNA sequence: TGTGCCAGCAGTTATCGGACCGTCGAGACCCAGTACTTC. Encoded protein: CASSYRTVETQYF.